This T cell receptor beta chain was observed in a study of CD8 T cells in ankylosing spondylitis. Turning to this clonotype: Its specificity is not known.

TCRdb processed the 5' RACE reads anew with MiXCR; each CDR3 protein has one entry. The profile shows more than 650,000 distinct CDR3 sequences, 12% of them singletons. Whole-study findings and limits: Clones tied to disease were said to be significantly enriched in matched ankylosing spondylitis synovial fluid. What seemed typical of ankylosing spondylitis blood was a TCR beta motif built from eight highly homologous variants.

Sample: blood, either unsorted or a sorted T cell fraction (not recorded which). This TCR was recovered from a male donor with ankylosing spondylitis.

The CDR3 coding sequence is TGCAGAGCGACAGAGAACACTGAAGCTTTCTTT. Residues: CRATENTEAFF. The gene calls are TRBV20-1 and TRBJ1-1, with D possibly being TRBD1 (5 bases). The CDR3 is made up of 11 amino acids. CDR1 is DFQATT, CDR2 SNEGSKA, per germline (reference sequence).